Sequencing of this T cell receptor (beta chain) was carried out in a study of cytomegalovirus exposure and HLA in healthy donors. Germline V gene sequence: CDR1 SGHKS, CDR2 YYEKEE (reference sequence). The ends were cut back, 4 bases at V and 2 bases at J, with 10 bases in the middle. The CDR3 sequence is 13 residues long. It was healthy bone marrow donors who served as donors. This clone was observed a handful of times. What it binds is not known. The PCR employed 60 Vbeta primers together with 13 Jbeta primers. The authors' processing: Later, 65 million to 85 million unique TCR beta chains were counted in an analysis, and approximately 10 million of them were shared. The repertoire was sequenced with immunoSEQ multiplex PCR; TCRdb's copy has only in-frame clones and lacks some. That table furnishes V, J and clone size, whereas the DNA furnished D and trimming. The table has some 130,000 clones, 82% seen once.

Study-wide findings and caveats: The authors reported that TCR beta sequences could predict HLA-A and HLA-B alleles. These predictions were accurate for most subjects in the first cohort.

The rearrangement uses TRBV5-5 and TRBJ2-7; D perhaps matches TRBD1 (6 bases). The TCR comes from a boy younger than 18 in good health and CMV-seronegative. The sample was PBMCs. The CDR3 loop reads CASSPGTTYEQYF. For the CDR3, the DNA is TGTGCCAGCAGCCCCGGGACAACCTACGAGCAGTACTTC.